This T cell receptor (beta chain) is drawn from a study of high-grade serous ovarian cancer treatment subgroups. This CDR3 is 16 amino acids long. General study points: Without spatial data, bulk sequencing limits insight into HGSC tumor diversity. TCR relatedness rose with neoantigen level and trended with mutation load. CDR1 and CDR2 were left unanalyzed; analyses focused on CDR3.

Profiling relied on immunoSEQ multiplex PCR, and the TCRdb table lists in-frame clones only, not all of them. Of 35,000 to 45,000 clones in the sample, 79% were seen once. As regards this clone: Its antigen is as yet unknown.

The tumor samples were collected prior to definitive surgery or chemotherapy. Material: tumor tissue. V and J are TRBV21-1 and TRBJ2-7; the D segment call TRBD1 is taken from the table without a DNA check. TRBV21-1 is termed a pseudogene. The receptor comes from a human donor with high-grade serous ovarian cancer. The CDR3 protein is CASSKALQTGPYEQYF. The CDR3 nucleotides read TGTGCCAGCAGCAAAGCCCTCCAAACAGGGCCCTACGAGCAGTACTTC.